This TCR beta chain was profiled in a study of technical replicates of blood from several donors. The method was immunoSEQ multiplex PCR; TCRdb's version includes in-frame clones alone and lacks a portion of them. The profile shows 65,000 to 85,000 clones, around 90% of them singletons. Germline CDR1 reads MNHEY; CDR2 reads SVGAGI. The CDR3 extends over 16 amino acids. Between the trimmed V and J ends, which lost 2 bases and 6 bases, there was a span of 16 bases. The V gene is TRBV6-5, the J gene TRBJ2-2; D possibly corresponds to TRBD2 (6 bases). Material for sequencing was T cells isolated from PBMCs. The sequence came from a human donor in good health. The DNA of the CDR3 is TGTGCCAGCAGTTACCTATTCAGGGAGGATGCCGGGGAGCTGTTTTTT. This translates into CASSYLFREDAGELFF.